One and the same sample provided the 19 T cell receptor beta chains below, sequenced in a study of tumor-infiltrating lymphocytes in primary liver carcinoma. Bulk tissue was left unsorted, and RNA and DNA were co-extracted from about 20-30 mg of it. Starting material of about 0.45 ug total RNA yielded TCR beta cDNA via a constant-region primer. Libraries for TCR beta were built through three nested multiplex PCR rounds, which together made up a slightly modified ARM-PCR procedure. Forward primers for TRBV1-TRBV30 and a C-beta reverse primer served the first two PCR rounds, at about 10 cycles each. In TCRdb, the multiplex PCR reads were re-called with MiXCR into one record per CDR3 protein. Of tens of thousands of distinct CDR3 sequences in the sample, around 70% were seen once. Material: liver tumor tissue from sampling region 1. The subset is: tumor region T1, superior pole. The receptors come from a man aged 40-55 years with primary liver carcinoma and hepatitis B virus infection.

About this clonotype: This may stem from a read error, because a much larger clone lies one nucleotide away. The chain is built from TRBV28 and TRBJ1-3; D uncertain. The germline V gene has CDR1 MDHEN and CDR2 SYDVKM. V dropped 3 bases and J dropped 6 bases, with 6 bases sitting between them. The CDR3 is 12 residues long. The DNA for the CDR3 is TGTGCCAGCAGTTTGAGAGAAAACACCATATATTTT. As protein: CASSLRENTIYF.

Note on this clonotype: The junction differs from germline at one of its ends, possibly a read error. The chain joins TRBV6-5 to TRBJ2-7; 10 bases align to TRBD1. The CDR3 is 14 residues long. The germline V gene has CDR1 MNHEY and CDR2 SVGAGI. The CDR3 loop reads CTSSYSGQGGEQYF. CDR3 in DNA: TGTACCAGCAGTTACTCTGGACAGGGGGGCGAACAATACTTC.

Worth noting for this clonotype: This is likely a read error, given that the CDR3 carries no conserved phenylalanine or tryptophan at its end. The rearrangement links TRBV7-9 to TRBJ2-2; D perhaps matches TRBD1 (5 bases). Between the trimmed V and J ends, which lost 6 bases and 6 bases, there was a span of 20 bases. CDR1 is SEHNR, CDR2 FQNEAQ, per germline (reference sequence). This CDR3 spans 16 amino acids. As DNA, the CDR3 is TGTGCCAGCAGTTCACAGGAACCTGCTTACCCCGGGGAGCTGTTTCTT. Its protein is CASSSQEPAYPGELFL.

For this clonotype: The final CDR3 position lacks the conserved phenylalanine or tryptophan, pointing to a likely read error. The chain combines TRBV11-2 with TRBJ1-4, with no clear D. The CDR3 has 15 amino acids. Germline assignment: CDR1 SGHAT and CDR2 FQNNGV. CDR3 DNA: TGTGCCAGTAGCTTAGAGAGCAGACCGAATGAAAAACTGTTTTTA. Encoded protein: CASSLESRPNEKLFL.

In regard to this clonotype: The junction departs from germline at one end; a sequencing error may be responsible. The rearrangement joins TRBV10-3 to TRBJ1-5; tentative D call: TRBD1 (6 bases). The germline V gene encodes CDR1 ENHRY and CDR2 SYGVKD. This CDR3 region has 14 residues. For the CDR3, the DNA is TGTGCCATCAGTGAGTTGGGGGGCAATCAGCCCCACCATTTT. Protein sequence: CAISELGGNQPHHF.

This clonotype was observed a few times. One junction end does not reproduce the germline sequence, and a read error may be involved. The chain is built from TRBV7-9 and TRBJ2-6; 7 bases align to TRBD1. Per the germline V gene, CDR1 is SEHNR and CDR2 is FQNEAQ (reference sequence). The CDR3 extends over 17 amino acids. For the CDR3, the DNA is TGTGCCAGCAGCTCCGGGACAGTCCCCTCTGGGGCCAACGTCCTGACCTTC. Amino acids: CASSSGTVPSGANVLTF. The whole variable domain, remainder taken from reference TRBV7-9 and TRBJ2-6, is DTGVSQNPRHKITKRGQNVTFRCDPISEHNRLYWYRQTLGQGPEFLTYFQNEAQLEKSRLLSDRFSAERPKGSFSTLEIQRTEQGDSAMYLCASSSGTVPSGANVLTFGAGSRLTVL.

This clonotype was recorded many times. In DNA, the CDR3 is TGTGCCAGCCAAGAGTCCTACAATGAGCAGTTCTTC. Translated: CASQESYNEQFF. V is TRBV2 and J is TRBJ2-1; unclear D gene. The CDR3 consists of 12 residues. Trimming removed 8 bases at V and 1 base at J, with 6 bases between. The germline V gene encodes CDR1 SNHLY and CDR2 FYNNEI.

The table lists this clonotype with a count of one. Compared with germline, one end of the junction differs, possibly owing to a read error. J is TRBJ1-5 and V is TRBV4-2, with D unresolved. CDR3 length: 16 amino acids. Germline V gene sequence: CDR1 LGHNA, CDR2 YNFKEQ. CDR3 loop: CASSQDGLQPNQPHHF. The CDR3 region has the DNA TGTGCCAGCAGCCAAGATGGGCTACAACCGAATCAGCCCCATCATTTT.

This clonotype was found a few times. V is TRBV2 and J is TRBJ2-7, with D perhaps matching TRBD2 (5 bases). V was clipped by 8 bases and J by 2 bases, with 13 bases between them. The CDR3 has 13 residues. Germline V gene sequence: CDR1 SNHLY, CDR2 FYNNEI. The DNA for the CDR3 is TGTGCCAGCGGGGAGACAAATGCCTACGAGCAGTACTTC. Protein product: CASGETNAYEQYF. The full variable domain, completed using reference TRBV2 and TRBJ2-7, is EPEVTQTPSHQVTQMGQEVILRCVPISNHLYFYWYRQILGQKVEFLVSFYNNEISEKSEIFDDQFSVERPDGSNFTLKIRSTKLEDSAMYFCASGETNAYEQYFGPGTRLTVT.

The genes are TRBV29-1 and TRBJ2-5, with D perhaps TRBD2 (6 bases). V was shortened by 6 bases and J by 5 bases, with 22 bases between the two germline ends. Germline V gene sequence: CDR1 SQVTM, CDR2 ANQGSEA. This CDR3 is 15 amino acids long. In nucleotides, the CDR3 is TGCAGCGTCGCCTCAACTAGCAGGAGGGCCGAGACCCAGTACTTC. It specifies CSVASTSRRAETQYF.

As to this clonotype: The junction differs from germline at one of its ends, possibly a read error. The chain recombines TRBV20-1 with TRBJ2-2; either TRBD1 or TRBD2 may fit D (5 bases each). Germline V CDR1 and CDR2: DFQATT, SNEGSKA (reference sequence). The CDR3 contains 15 residues. The CDR3 reads CSAKGVGVNTGELLF. The CDR3 DNA is TGCAGTGCTAAAGGCGTAGGGGTAAACACCGGGGAGCTGTTATTT.

This sequence joins TRBV11-2 and TRBJ2-7, with D maybe TRBD2 (6 bases). CDR1 and CDR2 from the germline V gene are SGHAT and FQNNGV. This CDR3 has 13 residues. The V end was cut by 1 base, the J end by 13 bases, with 17 bases between. CDR3 sequence: CASSLGELASHYF. In DNA, the CDR3 is TGTGCCAGCAGCTTAGGCGAGCTAGCGTCGCATTACTTC.

This clonotype showed up many times. The chain is built from TRBV6-6 and TRBJ2-1; D gene ambiguous. Trimming took 8 bases from V and 0 from J, leaving 11 bases between them. Germline V gene data show CDR1 as MNHNY and CDR2 as SVGAGI (reference sequence). The CDR3 runs to 14 residues. In nucleotides, the CDR3 is TGTGCCAGCTCGGGCGGATACTCCTACAATGAGCAGTTCTTC. Its translation is CASSGGYSYNEQFF.

Worth noting for this clonotype: A junction boundary mismatches the germline segment, possibly from a read error. The V and J genes are TRBV29-1 and TRBJ2-5; 9 bases agree with TRBD2. Germline V gives CDR1 SQVTM, CDR2 ANQGSEA. The CDR3 is 14 amino acids. CDR3 nucleotides: TGCAGCGACTACAGGGCGGGAGGGCAAGAGACCCAATACTTC. Translation: CSDYRAGGQETQYF. The full variable domain, with the rest looked up from reference TRBV29-1 and TRBJ2-5, is SAVISQKPSRDICQRGTSLTIQCQVDSQVTMMFWYRQQPGQSLTLIATANQGSEATYESGFVIDKFPISRPNLTFSTLTVSNMSPEDSSIYLCSDYRAGGQETQYFGPGTRLLVL.

Comment on this clonotype: A read error may explain this, as a much larger clone is one base away. The chain employs TRBV28 and TRBJ2-1; TRBD1 aligns across 10 bases. The CDR3 contains 16 residues. Germline V gene data show CDR1 as MDHEN and CDR2 as SYDVKM. CDR3: CASSLIWGQGNNVQFF. CDR3 DNA: TGTGCCAGCAGCCTTATCTGGGGACAGGGGAACAATGTGCAGTTCTTC.

For this clonotype: Germline is not matched at one junction end, which may reflect a read error. The chain couples TRBV10-2 to TRBJ2-1; D perhaps matches TRBD2 (6 bases). Per the germline V gene, CDR1 is WSHSY and CDR2 is SAAADI. The CDR3 is 14 amino acids. CDR3 sequence reads: CASSGLGGRNEHFF. The CDR3 bases are TGCGCAAGCAGCGGACTTGGGGGGAGGAATGAGCACTTCTTC.

This clonotype was detected many times. This sequence joins TRBV7-9 and TRBJ1-1; D gene uncertain. The V gene's germline CDR1 is SEHNR and CDR2 FQNEAQ (reference sequence). The CDR3 loop spans 12 amino acids. Trimming stripped 5 bases from V and 5 bases from J, with 9 bases between. The CDR3 coding sequence is TGTGCCAGCAGCCACGACGGGACTGAAGCTTTCTTT. The encoded protein is CASSHDGTEAFF.

This chain connects TRBV4-1 to TRBJ2-5; the D gene is possibly TRBD2 (5 bases). V was pared by 0 bases and J by 5 bases, with 16 bases between. In germline, CDR1 is MGHRA, CDR2 YSYEKL. The CDR3 length is 16 residues. The CDR3 sequence is CASSQDSEAVRETQYF. In DNA form, the CDR3 reads TGCGCCAGCAGCCAAGATTCGGAGGCCGTTAGGGAGACCCAGTACTTC.

In regard to this clonotype: One end of the junction varies from germline; a read error may be responsible. The rearrangement joins TRBV28 to TRBJ2-7, with 9 bases aligning to TRBD1. The germline V gene has CDR1 MDHEN and CDR2 SYDVKM. The CDR3 covers 18 residues. The CDR3 nucleotides read TGTGCCAACAGTTTGGGTCCAGGGACAGGGCTAGGGGCCCACGAGCAGTACTTC. Amino acids: CANSLGPGTGLGAHEQYF. Complete variable domain (other parts from reference TRBV28 and TRBJ2-7): DVKVTQSSRYLVKRTGEKVFLECVQDMDHENMFWYRQDPGLGLRLIYFSYDVKMKEKGDIPEGYSVSREKKERFSLILESASTNQTSMYLCANSLGPGTGLGAHEQYFGPGTRLTVT.